Presented here are 9 T cell receptor beta chains from one specimen sequenced in a study of OX40 agonist ivuxolimab in advanced cancers. Method: immunoSEQ multiplex PCR; TCRdb's copy keeps in-frame clones and lacks some. The sample gives about 95,000 clones, around 90% of which show up once; 2.6% is in the top ten. Sequenced material: CD4+ or CD8+ T cells sorted from blood, taken in a trial of the OX40 agonist ivuxolimab. These receptors were collected from an adult with an advanced solid tumor such as melanoma, head and neck, liver or kidney cancer.

The chain recombines TRBV6-6 with TRBJ2-1, with 13 positions matching TRBD2. V gave up 7 bases and J gave up 6 bases; unmatched junction bases: 6. CDR3 length equals 15 residues. CDR1 is MNHNY and CDR2 is SVGAGI in the germline V gene (reference sequence). CDR3: CASTYGTSGINEQFF. The CDR3 nucleotides are TGTGCCAGCACCTACGGGACTAGCGGGATCAATGAGCAGTTCTTC.

The chain employs TRBV5-1 and TRBJ2-1; either TRBD1 or TRBD2 may fit D (6 bases each). Between the trimmed V and J ends, which lost 5 bases and 6 bases, there was a span of 15 bases. Per the germline V gene, CDR1 is SGHRS and CDR2 is YFSETQ. There are 14 residues in the CDR3. This CDR3 is CASSTGAVFNEQFF. The CDR3 nucleotides are TGCGCCAGCAGTACGGGGGCGGTCTTCAATGAGCAGTTCTTC. Full variable domain (missing parts from reference TRBV5-1 and TRBJ2-1): KAGVTQTPRYLIKTRGQQVTLSCSPISGHRSVSWYQQTPGQGLQFLFEYFSETQRNKGNFPGRFSGRQFSNSRSEMNVSTLELGDSALYLCASSTGAVFNEQFFGPGTRLTVL.

V and J are TRBV28 and TRBJ2-6, with D hard to call. Deletions cut 8 bases from V and 0 bases from J, with 8 bases between. The CDR3 has 14 amino acids. Germline lookup yields CDR1 MDHEN and CDR2 SYDVKM. The CDR3 bases are TGTGCCAGCGGTCGGGCCTCTGGGGCCAACGTCCTGACTTTC. It specifies CASGRASGANVLTF. Based on the CDR3 plus reference TRBV28 and TRBJ2-6, the full variable domain is DVKVTQSSRYLVKRTGEKVFLECVQDMDHENMFWYRQDPGLGLRLIYFSYDVKMKEKGDIPEGYSVSREKKERFSLILESASTNQTSMYLCASGRASGANVLTFGAGSRLTVL.

The V and J genes are TRBV9 and TRBJ2-5; 8 nucleotides agree with TRBD1. The germline V gene has CDR1 SGDLS and CDR2 YYNGEE. The CDR3 covers 15 residues. With V trimmed by 2 bases and J by 5 bases, 8 bases remained unmatched. The DNA of the CDR3 is TGTGCCAGCAGCGTTCGGCAGGGGGCACGCGAGACCCAGTACTTC. Its protein is CASSVRQGARETQYF.

This rearrangement joins TRBV2 to TRBJ1-4, with a weak D call TRBD1 (5 bases). Per germline, CDR1 SNHLY and CDR2 FYNNEI. The CDR3 consists of 16 residues. The V gene lost 0 bases and the J gene lost 5 bases, with 13 bases spanning the gap. The CDR3 protein is CASSEALGGGNEKLFF. CDR3 in DNA: TGTGCCAGCAGTGAAGCGCTTGGGGGGGGAAATGAAAAACTGTTTTTT.

Only one count was recorded for this clone. The V and J genes are TRBV28 and TRBJ1-6, with D unresolved. Trimming took off 4 bases at V and 14 bases at J, with 12 bases between the two ends. Germline values: CDR1 MDHEN, CDR2 SYDVKM. The CDR3 covers 12 residues. The CDR3 region is CASSSGERSLHF. CDR3 DNA sequence: TGTGCCAGCAGTTCTGGGGAAAGGTCCCTCCACTTT.

V is TRBV5-4 and J is TRBJ2-7; 7 positions match TRBD1. J was trimmed by 4 bases and V by 4 bases; bases with no gene match: 8. Per germline, CDR1 SGHNT and CDR2 YYREEE (reference sequence). CDR3 length: 14 residues. The CDR3 spells CASSQSGQRYEQYF. The DNA of the CDR3 is TGTGCCAGCAGCCAGTCGGGACAGAGATACGAGCAGTACTTC.

On this clone: One junction end disagrees with the germline gene, perhaps due to a read error. The chain recombines TRBV18 with TRBJ1-5; 9 bases align to TRBD1. The length of the CDR3 is 15 residues. Germline V CDR1 and CDR2: KGHSH, LQKENI. CDR3 sequence reads: CASSPLGQGNQPQHF. CDR3 DNA: TGTGCCAGCTCACCCCTGGGACAGGGCAACCAGCCCCAGCATTTT. The full variable domain, completed using reference TRBV18 and TRBJ1-5, is NAGVMQNPRHLVRRRGQEARLRCSPMKGHSHVYWYRQLPEEGLKFMVYLQKENIIDESGMPKERFSAEFPKEGPSILRIQQVVRGDSAAYFCASSPLGQGNQPQHFGDGTRLSIL.

This clone was seen once. The chain combines TRBV27 with TRBJ1-1; 7 nucleotides align to TRBD1. CDR1 is MNHEY and CDR2 is SMNVEV in the germline V gene (reference sequence). This CDR3 is 14 amino acids long. Trimming cost V 6 bases and J 2 bases; bases outside gene matches: 6. CDR3 in amino acids: CASSRTGVNTEAFF. Here the CDR3 DNA reads TGTGCCAGCAGCCGTACAGGGGTTAACACTGAAGCTTTCTTT.